This T cell receptor beta chain was profiled in a study of T-cell memory formation after mild COVID-19. General study findings and limits: There were some responding clones in pre-infection memory, which suggested that cross-reactive memory had joined. CD4+ contracting clones were mainly CM and EM; CD8+ ones, EMRA. Balance between CD4 and CD8 was seen in clones contracting day 15 to 85, and a CD4+ lean was seen in later expanders.

TCRdb re-called the 5' RACE reads with MiXCR, one entry per CDR3 protein. The sample records hundreds of thousands of distinct CDR3 sequences, around 21% being singletons. The table lists this clonotype with many counts. Its specificity is not known. Germline V gene data show CDR1 as DFQATT and CDR2 as SNEGSKA (reference sequence). The CDR3 length is 16 residues. Germline trimming cut 6 bases from V and 4 bases from J; bases unmatched to any gene: 10. The specimen was PBMCs or a T cell subset sorted from them (not recorded which). The TCR was taken from an adult woman who had mild COVID-19 (a few samples of this study predate the infection). Cell type and time point are not known. V gene TRBV20-1 combines with J gene TRBJ2-1, with 12 nucleotides matching TRBD2. CDR3 sequence: CSAIDRTSGNYNEQFF. The CDR3 DNA sequence: TGCAGTGCCATCGACCGGACTAGCGGGAATTACAATGAGCAGTTCTTC.